This T cell receptor beta chain derives from a study of CD4 and CD8 cells across lung adenocarcinoma regions. Localized lung adenocarcinoma, a non-small cell lung cancer, affected the donors. TCRdb re-derived calls from the PCR reads in MiXCR, one entry per CDR3 protein. The sample contains 10,000 to 15,000 distinct CDR3 sequences, 47% of which appear only once. V was pared by 4 bases and J by 2 bases, with 2 bases between. This CDR3 region has 11 residues. Per the germline V gene, CDR1 is SGHDN and CDR2 is FVKESK. V usage is TRBV14 and J usage is TRBJ1-1; no firm D call. The sequenced material came from CD8+ T cells from the margin of a lung tumor. The TCR comes from a female donor with lung adenocarcinoma. The CD4 and CD8 labels of this study may be unreliable. CDR3 in DNA: TGTGCCAGCAGCCGAAACACTGAAGCTTTCTTT. It yields the protein CASSRNTEAFF.